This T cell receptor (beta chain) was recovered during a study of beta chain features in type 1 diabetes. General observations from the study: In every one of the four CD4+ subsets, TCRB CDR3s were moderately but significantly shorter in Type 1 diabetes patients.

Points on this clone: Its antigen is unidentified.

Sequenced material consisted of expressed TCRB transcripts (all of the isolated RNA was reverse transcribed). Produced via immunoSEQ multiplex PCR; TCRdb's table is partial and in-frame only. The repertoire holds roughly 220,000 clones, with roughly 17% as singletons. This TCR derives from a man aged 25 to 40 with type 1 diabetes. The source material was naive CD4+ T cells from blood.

DNA of the CDR3: TGTGCCACCAGGCGGGGAGGTAGCGGGAGTTACGAGCAGTACTTC. It codes for CATRRGGSGSYEQYF. This chain links TRBV7-3 with TRBJ2-7, with 9 bases fitting TRBD2. The V and J ends lost 10 bases and 4 bases, in that order; junction bases with no gene match: 14. The CDR3 is made up of 15 amino acids. Per the germline V gene, CDR1 is SGHTA and CDR2 is FQGTGA.